This entry lists 6 T cell receptor beta chains sequenced from one sample in a study of blood T cell repertoires in COVID-19. Libraries were prepared by immunoSEQ multiplex PCR; TCRdb keeps only in-frame clonotypes and omits some of them. The sample yields about 80,000 clones, over 75% seen once. The sequenced sample was peripheral blood. The receptors come from an older man with acute or convalescent COVID-19.

The gene calls are TRBV28 and TRBJ1-1, with D possibly TRBD1 on 6 matching bases. Trimming left V 7 bases short and J 0 bases short, with 15 bases between. Germline assignment: CDR1 MDHEN and CDR2 SYDVKM. The CDR3 extends over 15 amino acids. The CDR3 protein is CASIHSGAVNTEAFF. The CDR3, as DNA: TGTGCCAGCATCCACTCAGGGGCTGTGAACACTGAAGCTTTCTTT. Based on the CDR3 plus reference TRBV28 and TRBJ1-1, the full variable domain is DVKVTQSSRYLVKRTGEKVFLECVQDMDHENMFWYRQDPGLGLRLIYFSYDVKMKEKGDIPEGYSVSREKKERFSLILESASTNQTSMYLCASIHSGAVNTEAFFGQGTRLTVV.

The rearrangement uses TRBV5-1 and TRBJ1-1; TRBD1 matches 8 bases. Germline trimming cut 3 bases from V and 1 base from J; bases unmatched to any gene: 5. The CDR3 loop spans 15 amino acids. Germline values: CDR1 SGHRS, CDR2 YFSETQ. The CDR3 sequence: CASSSGGTGNTEAFF. For the CDR3, the DNA is TGCGCCAGCAGCTCAGGAGGGACAGGGAACACTGAAGCTTTCTTT.

This sequence joins TRBV7-8 and TRBJ1-6, with 7 bases matching TRBD1. After removal of 5 bases from V and 7 bases from J, the junction contained 11 bases not matched to a gene. Germline loops: CDR1 SGHVS, CDR2 FQNEAQ. This CDR3 is 16 amino acids long. The CDR3 bases are TGTGCCAGCAGCCCGCAGGGGGATTTGCGGAATTCACCCCTCCACTTT. Translating it yields CASSPQGDLRNSPLHF.

The chain employs TRBV19 and TRBJ1-1, with 9 positions matching TRBD1. Germline loops: CDR1 LNHDA, CDR2 SQIVND (reference sequence). The CDR3 has 15 amino acids. The J segment lost 1 base and the V segment lost 4 bases, leaving 4 bases of the junction unmatched. The CDR3 region has the DNA TGTGCCAGTAGTAGGGGGACAGGGAGGAACACTGAAGCTTTCTTT. This translates into CASSRGTGRNTEAFF.

V gene TRBV4-1 combines with J gene TRBJ1-6, with D possibly being TRBD1 (6 bases). Per the germline V gene, CDR1 is MGHRA and CDR2 is YSYEKL. V was pared by 1 base and J by 3 bases, with 10 bases between. The CDR3 extends over 16 amino acids. CDR3 protein: CASSQVRQVYNSPLHF. CDR3 bases: TGCGCCAGCAGCCAAGTCAGACAGGTCTATAATTCACCCCTCCACTTT.

This rearrangement joins TRBV3-1 (or the pseudogene TRBV3-2) to TRBJ2-5; possible D gene TRBD2, 5 bases. This CDR3 has 14 amino acids. Germline V CDR1 and CDR2: LGHDT, YNNKEL (reference sequence). The V gene lost 6 bases and the J gene lost 1 base, with 12 bases spanning the gap. CDR3 protein: CASRRTESQETQYF. In DNA, the CDR3 is TGTGCCAGCAGGCGGACTGAGAGCCAAGAGACCCAGTACTTC.